The 27 T cell receptor beta chains below all came from one sample that was sequenced in a study of cytomegalovirus exposure and HLA in healthy donors. The PCR employed 60 Vbeta primers together with 13 Jbeta primers. Here immunoSEQ multiplex PCR was the method, and the copy in TCRdb shows in-frame clones only, minus some. The data hold 80,000 or so clones, with approximately 80% observed a single time. Sequencing was done on a sample of PBMCs. All receptors derive from a man between 40 and 49 years old in good health and CMV-seronegative.

The rearrangement links TRBV5-1 to TRBJ1-5; 7 positions agree with TRBD1. Trimming cost V 4 bases and J 6 bases; bases outside gene matches: 7. Germline-derived CDR1 and CDR2 are SGHRS and YFSETQ. The CDR3 is 14 amino acids. In nucleotides, the CDR3 is TGCGCCAGCAGCCCGGGGACAGATATTCAGCCCCAGCATTTT. Translated: CASSPGTDIQPQHF.

The chain uses TRBV20-1 and TRBJ1-1; maybe TRBD1 (6 bases). Germline CDR1 reads DFQATT; CDR2 reads SNEGSKA (reference sequence). The V and J ends lost 5 bases and 7 bases respectively, with 11 bases between them. The CDR3 sequence is 11 residues long. The CDR3, as DNA: TGCAGTGCTCCAGGGGCCCGTGAAGCTTTCTTT. Translating it yields CSAPGAREAFF.

This clone was seen only once. The chain has TRBV5-8 and TRBJ1-1; D is ambiguous. This CDR3 region has 14 residues. The V gene's germline CDR1 is SGHTS and CDR2 YDEGEE. V was trimmed by 0 bases and J by 4 bases, leaving 10 bases between them. CDR3 coding DNA: TGTGCCAGCAGCTTGGACCATCGGAGCACTGAAGCTTTCTTT. It encodes CASSLDHRSTEAFF.

The chain combines TRBV7-6 with TRBJ2-3, with D unresolved. CDR1 is SGHVS, CDR2 FNYEAQ, per germline. The CDR3 is 12 amino acids. V dropped 1 base and J dropped 5 bases, with 4 bases sitting between them. The CDR3 DNA reads TGTGCCAGCAGCTTAGGTAGAGATACGCAGTATTTT. As protein: CASSLGRDTQYF.

The chain is built from TRBV7-9 and TRBJ1-5, with D tentatively TRBD1 (5 bases). Germline CDR1 SEHNR, CDR2 FQNEAQ (reference sequence). The CDR3 totals 13 residues. V lost 2 bases and J 4 bases, leaving 6 bases between the germline ends. CDR3 DNA: TGTGCCAGCAGCTTATCAGGGAATCAGCCCCAGCATTTT. This gives the protein CASSLSGNQPQHF.

As concerns this clone: At one end the junction does not follow the germline gene, possibly because of a read error. Distinct nucleotide sequences in the sample also encode this CDR3. This rearrangement joins TRBV19 to TRBJ2-1; D is possibly TRBD2 (5 bases). CDR1 and CDR2 from the germline V gene are LNHDA and SQIVND (reference sequence). The length of the CDR3 is 13 residues. CDR3: CASSVTGYNEQFF. The CDR3 DNA sequence: TGCGCCAGTAGTGTGACGGGATACAATGAGCAGTTCTTC.

This clone was seen only once. The chain carries TRBV9 and TRBJ2-3; D is unresolved. The germline V gene encodes CDR1 SGDLS and CDR2 YYNGEE. The CDR3 length is 13 residues. Trimming stripped 4 bases from V and 1 base from J, with 7 bases between. The CDR3 nucleotides are TGTGCCAGCAGCCCCCGGGGCACAGATACGCAGTATTTT. It translates to CASSPRGTDTQYF. Filled out from reference TRBV9 and TRBJ2-3, the complete variable domain reads DSGVTQTPKHLITATGQRVTLRCSPRSGDLSVYWYQQSLDQGLQFLIQYYNGEERAKGNILERFSAQQFPDLHSELNLSSLELGDSALYFCASSPRGTDTQYFGPGTRLTVL.

V and J are TRBV7-3 and TRBJ2-1; D possibly corresponds to TRBD1 (6 bases). This CDR3 region has 14 residues. From germline, CDR1 is SGHTA and CDR2 FQGTGA. Between the trimmed V and J ends, which lost 4 bases and 7 bases, there was a span of 14 bases. For the CDR3, the DNA is TGTGCCAGCAGCTCACAGGGTCGAGGAAATGAGCAGTTCTTC. The encoded protein is CASSSQGRGNEQFF.

V usage is TRBV7-3 and J usage is TRBJ2-3; 9 bases match TRBD1. After removal of 4 bases from V and 4 bases from J, the junction contained 12 bases not matched to a gene. The CDR3 consists of 17 residues. Germline CDR1 SGHTA, CDR2 FQGTGA. The CDR3 loop reads CASSSSGTGSGSDTQYF. The CDR3 bases are TGTGCCAGCAGCTCATCCGGGACAGGGTCAGGCTCAGATACGCAGTATTTT.

The chain combines TRBV6-4 with TRBJ2-3; TRBD2 agrees at 12 bases. The CDR3 extends over 16 amino acids. J was trimmed by 6 bases and V by 5 bases; bases with no gene match: 9. Germline lookup yields CDR1 MRHNA and CDR2 SNTAGT. Written as DNA, the CDR3 is TGTGCCAGCAGTCTGCAGGGGACTAGCGGGTCGGATACGCAGTATTTT. As protein: CASSLQGTSGSDTQYF.

This clone has a single count. V gene TRBV11-2 combines with J gene TRBJ2-7; D ambiguous. V gave up 5 bases and J gave up 5 bases, with 19 bases separating them. Germline V gives CDR1 SGHAT, CDR2 FQNNGV. CDR3 length: 15 residues. CDR3 amino acids: CASSPGPTLSNEQYF. The CDR3 nucleotides are TGTGCCAGCAGCCCCGGTCCCACCCTAAGTAACGAGCAGTACTTC.

V usage is TRBV7-6 and J usage is TRBJ1-6; possibly TRBD1 for D (5 bases). V lost 5 bases, J lost 9 bases, and 11 bases lay in between. The CDR3 contains 13 residues. CDR1 SGHVS and CDR2 FNYEAQ come from the germline V gene. The CDR3: CASSPGEGSPLHF. The CDR3 nucleotides are TGTGCCAGCAGCCCGGGGGAGGGTTCACCCCTCCACTTT. Complete variable domain (other parts from reference TRBV7-6 and TRBJ1-6): GAGVSQSPRYKVTKRGQDVALRCDPISGHVSLYWYRQALGQGPEFLTYFNYEAQQDKSGLPNDRFSAERPEGSISTLTIQRTEQRDSAMYRCASSPGEGSPLHFGNGTRLTVT.

In its sample, this clone was seen once. The chain carries TRBV7-2 and TRBJ1-5; D uncertain. V lost 1 base and J lost 0, with 10 bases in between. The CDR3 has 16 residues. The V gene's germline CDR1 is SGHTA and CDR2 FQGNSA. Here the CDR3 reads CASSLVGGHSNQPQHF. The CDR3 bases are TGTGCCAGCAGCTTAGTAGGAGGGCATAGCAATCAGCCCCAGCATTTT.

The chain has TRBV10-3 and TRBJ1-4; TRBD1 matches 7 bases. The V gene's germline CDR1 is ENHRY and CDR2 SYGVKD. J gave up 8 bases and V 6 bases, and 12 bases lay outside the gene matches. This CDR3 contains 15 residues. The CDR3 loop reads CAISPDRAVDEKLFF. CDR3 DNA: TGTGCCATCAGCCCAGACAGGGCCGTAGACGAAAAACTGTTTTTT.

This chain uses TRBV7-9 with TRBJ2-7, with D possibly matching TRBD2 (5 bases). The CDR3 extends over 14 amino acids. Germline CDR1 and CDR2: SEHNR and FQNEAQ (reference sequence). The V end was cut by 1 base, the J end by 1 base, with 8 bases between. Written as DNA, the CDR3 is TGTGCCAGCAGCTTAGGGAGGTTGTCCTACGAGCAGTACTTC. Translated: CASSLGRLSYEQYF.

The gene calls are TRBV5-4 and TRBJ2-3; 12 bases match TRBD2. CDR3 length equals 17 residues. Germline loops: CDR1 SGHNT, CDR2 YYREEE (reference sequence). J was trimmed by 1 base and V by 1 base; bases with no gene match: 4. The CDR3 protein is CASSLLTSGGGTDTQYF. CDR3 coding DNA: TGTGCCAGCAGCTTGCTGACTAGCGGGGGAGGCACAGATACGCAGTATTTT.

The chain combines TRBV10-3 with TRBJ2-5; D possibly corresponds to TRBD2 (5 bases). With 0 bases removed from V and 5 bases from J, the gap between germline ends came to 13 bases. This CDR3 has 15 amino acids. Germline-derived CDR1 and CDR2 are ENHRY and SYGVKD. CDR3 loop: CAISESGRPPETQYF. The CDR3 DNA follows: TGTGCCATCAGTGAGTCAGGGAGACCCCCCGAGACCCAGTACTTC.

This chain connects TRBV5-1 to TRBJ1-1, with D tentatively TRBD1 (5 bases). CDR1 and CDR2 from the germline V gene are SGHRS and YFSETQ. V gave up 6 bases and J gave up 3 bases, with 15 bases separating them. The CDR3 has 14 amino acids. CDR3 sequence: CASMSRQGYTEAFF. CDR3 coding DNA: TGCGCCAGCATGTCGAGGCAGGGATACACTGAAGCTTTCTTT.

A remark on this clone: One end of the junction is discordant with germline, which a read error may explain. V gene TRBV7-7 combines with J gene TRBJ2-1, with TRBD1 identical over 7 bases. The CDR3 has 14 amino acids. Germline V gene lookup returns CDR1 SSHAT and CDR2 FNYEAQ (reference sequence). The DNA of the CDR3 is TGTGCTAGCAGCCAACAGGGGTCCTACAATGAGCAGTTCTTC. Its protein is CASSQQGSYNEQFF.

This clone was detected a few times. The V and J genes are TRBV11-2 and TRBJ1-1; D remains ambiguous. The CDR3 spans 13 residues. Germline lookup yields CDR1 SGHAT and CDR2 FQNNGV. V was pared by 5 bases and J by 6 bases, with 13 bases between. The CDR3 nucleotides are TGTGCCAGCAGCCCATCTACTATCGCTGAAGCTTTCTTT. Its translation: CASSPSTIAEAFF.

The chain links TRBV6-1 to TRBJ2-1, with TRBD2 matching over 8 bases. The CDR3 length is 15 residues. Germline CDR1 and CDR2: MNHNS and SASEGT. The V gene end was trimmed by 7 bases and the J gene end by 7 bases; junction bases not matched to a gene: 12. CDR3 protein: CASMTGSASGNEQFF. The DNA of the CDR3 is TGTGCCAGCATGACCGGTTCGGCTAGCGGGAATGAGCAGTTCTTC.

V gene TRBV19 combines with J gene TRBJ2-7; 13 positions agree with TRBD2. Trimming removed 6 bases from V and 2 bases from J; junction bases left unmatched: 4. This CDR3 is built from 15 residues. CDR1 is LNHDA, CDR2 SQIVND, per germline (reference sequence). CDR3 loop: CASREGLAGTYEQYF. The CDR3 nucleotides are TGTGCCAGTAGAGAGGGACTAGCGGGGACCTACGAGCAGTACTTC.

DNA of the CDR3: TGCGCCAGCAGCTTGGCCAGGTTGGCGGGGGATACGCAGTATTTT. Amino acid sequence: CASSLARLAGDTQYF. The V call is TRBV5-1, the J call TRBJ2-3; maybe TRBD2 (6 bases). The germline V gene has CDR1 SGHRS and CDR2 YFSETQ. The V and J ends lost 0 bases and 6 bases respectively, with 14 bases between them. The CDR3 spans 15 residues.

The rearrangement uses TRBV12-5 and TRBJ2-7; possible D gene TRBD1, 6 bases. The CDR3 is made up of 18 amino acids. CDR1 and CDR2 (germline): LGHNT, FRNRAP. Between the trimmed V and J ends, which lost 1 base and 3 bases, there was a span of 22 bases. CDR3 sequence reads: CASGLARWRQASIYEQYF. Written as DNA, the CDR3 is TGTGCTAGTGGTTTGGCCCGTTGGCGACAGGCCTCTATCTACGAGCAGTACTTC.

As to this clone: This CDR3 is also generated by other DNA sequences in the sample. The V gene is TRBV18, the J gene TRBJ2-7; 8 bases are a match to TRBD1. CDR1 is KGHSH and CDR2 is LQKENI in the germline V gene. CDR3 length: 13 amino acids. Trimming took 3 bases from V and 6 from J; bases not matched to a gene: 4. The CDR3 region has the DNA TGTGCCAGCTCACCTGGACAGGGAGGCGAGCAGTACTTC. Its protein is CASSPGQGGEQYF.

This clone appeared a few times. The V gene is TRBV5-6, the J gene TRBJ2-3; D might be TRBD2 (7 bases). This CDR3 region has 15 residues. V was clipped by 4 bases and J by 3 bases, with 15 bases between them. CDR1 and CDR2 from the germline V gene are SGHDT and YYEEEE. CDR3 in amino acids: CASSHTGRGTDTQYF. CDR3 bases: TGTGCCAGCAGCCATACAGGGCGGGGGACAGATACGCAGTATTTT.

This clone was found a few times. This chain links TRBV5-6 with TRBJ2-1; no definite D call. This CDR3 comprises 14 residues. The germline V gene encodes CDR1 SGHDT and CDR2 YYEEEE. V was trimmed by 1 base and J by 9 bases, leaving 14 bases between them. CDR3 nucleotides: TGTGCCAGCAGCTTGCGTAGTACCCATGGTGAGCAGTTCTTC. Its translation: CASSLRSTHGEQFF.